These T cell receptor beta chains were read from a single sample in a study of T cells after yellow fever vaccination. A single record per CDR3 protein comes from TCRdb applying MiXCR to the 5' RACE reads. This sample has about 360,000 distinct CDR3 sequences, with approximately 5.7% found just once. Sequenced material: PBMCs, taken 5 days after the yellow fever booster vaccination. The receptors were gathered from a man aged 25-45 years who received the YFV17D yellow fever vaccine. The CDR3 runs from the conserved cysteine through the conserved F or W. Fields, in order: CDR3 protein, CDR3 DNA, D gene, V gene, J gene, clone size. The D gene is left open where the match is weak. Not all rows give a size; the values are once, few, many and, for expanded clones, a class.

CASSGGGGARWIDEQFF	TGTGCCAGCAGTGGAGGCGGGGGGGCCCGCTGGATCGATGAGCAGTTCTTC	TRBD2	TRBV2	TRBJ2-1	many
CASSQFSGRSNEQFF	TGTGCCAGCAGCCAATTTAGCGGGAGGAGTAATGAGCAGTTCTTC	TRBD2	TRBV28	TRBJ2-1	.
CSAAPRGNTEAFF	TGCAGTGCTGCCCCCCGAGGGAACACTGAAGCTTTCTTT	.	TRBV20-1	TRBJ1-1	few
CSAGGLAGAGELFF	TGCAGCGCCGGCGGACTAGCGGGAGCCGGGGAGCTGTTTTTT	TRBD2	TRBV29-1	TRBJ2-2	many
CSVSRSGMEGEQYF	TGCAGCGTATCCCGTAGCGGGATGGAGGGCGAGCAGTACTTC	TRBD2	TRBV29-1	TRBJ2-7	few
CSVEWWEGRNEQYF	TGCAGCGTTGAATGGTGGGAGGGCCGGAACGAGCAGTACTTC	TRBD2	TRBV29-1	TRBJ2-7	many
CASSQELAEAGYEQYF	TGTGCCAGCAGCCAAGAACTAGCGGAAGCCGGGTACGAGCAGTACTTC	TRBD2	TRBV14	TRBJ2-7	few
CASSLNTGSGNEQFF	TGTGCCAGCAGCTTAAATACGGGATCCGGCAATGAGCAGTTCTTC	.	TRBV7-3	TRBJ2-1	many
CASSLDRTGNEQFF	TGTGCCAGCAGCTTGGACAGGACGGGCAATGAGCAGTTCTTC	TRBD1	TRBV7-3	TRBJ2-1	many
CASSYERYNEQFF	TGTGCCAGCAGTTATGAGCGGTACAATGAGCAGTTCTTC	.	TRBV6-5	TRBJ2-1	many
CASSSYQGTNTEAFF	TGTGCCAGCAGCTCGTATCAGGGAACGAACACTGAAGCTTTCTTT	.	TRBV5-4	TRBJ1-1	.
CASSFNMGEQYF	TGTGCCAGCAGTTTTAACATGGGCGAGCAGTACTTC	.	TRBV12-3/TRBV12-4	TRBJ2-7	few
CASSFGTSGSEQFF	TGTGCCAGCAGCTTCGGGACTAGCGGGAGTGAGCAGTTCTTC	TRBD2	TRBV7-9	TRBJ2-1	few
CASSQERAPSNEQFF	TGCGCCAGCAGCCAAGAGAGGGCCCCCAGCAATGAGCAGTTCTTC	.	TRBV4-3	TRBJ2-1	.
CASSFSGSPGVYEQYF	TGTGCCAGCAGCTTTAGCGGGAGCCCCGGGGTCTACGAGCAGTACTTC	TRBD2	TRBV7-3	TRBJ2-7	.
CASMGQGDQPQHF	TGTGCCAGTATGGGGCAGGGGGATCAGCCCCAGCATTTT	TRBD1	TRBV19	TRBJ1-5	few
CSVIDGAKNIQYF	TGCAGCGTTATAGATGGGGCCAAAAACATTCAGTACTTC	.	TRBV29-1	TRBJ2-4	few
CSVQLAGEANEQFF	TGCAGTGTCCAACTAGCGGGAGAGGCCAATGAGCAGTTCTTC	TRBD2	TRBV20-1	TRBJ2-1	.
CASSFLQGISTEAFF	TGTGCCAGCAGTTTCTTACAGGGGATTTCCACTGAAGCTTTCTTT	TRBD1	TRBV28	TRBJ1-1	many
CASNQASYEQYF	TGTGCCAGCAATCAGGCCTCCTACGAGCAGTACTTC	.	TRBV28	TRBJ2-7	few
CASTWRFSYEQYF	TGTGCCAGCACCTGGCGGTTTTCCTACGAGCAGTACTTC	.	TRBV2	TRBJ2-7	few
CASTRTGTGEAFF	TGTGCCAGTACCAGAACCGGGACAGGGGAAGCTTTCTTT	TRBD1	TRBV19	TRBJ1-1	many
CASSHNNPGQGCGANVLTF	TGCGCCAGCAGTCACAATAACCCGGGACAGGGGTGTGGGGCCAACGTCCTGACTTTC	TRBD1	TRBV23-1	TRBJ2-6	.
CASSPAHEQYF	TGTGCCAGCAGCCCCGCCCACGAGCAGTACTTC	.	TRBV7-9	TRBJ2-7	.
CSVATGGNSNQPQHF	TGCAGCGTGGCTACAGGGGGGAATAGCAATCAGCCCCAGCATTTT	TRBD1	TRBV29-1	TRBJ1-5	.
CSVERVEGAHNEQFF	TGCAGCGTTGAAAGGGTAGAGGGGGCGCATAATGAGCAGTTCTTC	TRBD1	TRBV29-1	TRBJ2-1	few
CAIRAQSGGPDTQYF	TGTGCCATCAGGGCTCAAAGTGGTGGTCCCGATACGCAGTATTTT	.	TRBV10-3	TRBJ2-3	few
CASRGPRNEQFF	TGTGCCAGCAGAGGCCCTCGGAATGAGCAGTTCTTC	.	TRBV7-9	TRBJ2-1	many
CASSPQSPSGFQETQYF	TGTGCCAGCAGCCCCCAATCCCCTAGCGGGTTCCAAGAGACCCAGTACTTC	TRBD2	TRBV7-2	TRBJ2-5	few
CSATTGTGMETQYF	TGCAGTGCAACTACCGGGACAGGGATGGAGACCCAGTACTTC	TRBD1	TRBV20-1	TRBJ2-5	.
CASKSRGGKQPQHF	TGTGCCAGCAAAAGCAGGGGGGGCAAACAGCCCCAGCATTTT	TRBD1	TRBV12-3/TRBV12-4	TRBJ1-5	many
CATYGYSGYTF	TGTGCCACCTACGGTTATTCTGGCTACACCTTC	.	TRBV12-3/TRBV12-4	TRBJ1-2	many
CSASDRVKLATQYF	TGCAGTGCTAGCGACAGGGTAAAACTGGCTACGCAGTATTTT	TRBD1	TRBV20-1	TRBJ2-3	few
CASSPGLADYNEQYF	TGCGCCAGCAGCCCGGGACTAGCGGATTACAATGAGCAGTACTTC	TRBD2	TRBV5-1	TRBJ2-7	once
CASSSPAEGAYEQYF	TGCGCCAGCAGCTCCCCTGCGGAGGGAGCCTACGAGCAGTACTTC	.	TRBV5-1	TRBJ2-7	.
CASSQDYYNEQFF	TGTGCCAGCAGCCAGGACTATTACAATGAGCAGTTCTTC	.	TRBV5-4	TRBJ2-1	many
CATLLAGEGKETQYF	TGTGCCACCCTACTAGCGGGAGAAGGAAAGGAGACCCAGTACTTC	TRBD2	TRBV15	TRBJ2-5	.
CATSRLLTEYEKLFF	TGTGCCACCAGCAGGCTTCTGACGGAGTACGAAAAACTGTTTTTT	.	TRBV15	TRBJ1-4	few
CASSIDRGSYNEQFF	TGCGCCAGCAGCATCGACAGGGGTTCCTACAATGAGCAGTTCTTC	TRBD1	TRBV5-1	TRBJ2-1	many
CASSQDHLRGASYEQYF	TGTGCCAGCAGCCAAGATCATCTGCGGGGGGCCTCCTACGAGCAGTACTTC	TRBD2	TRBV14	TRBJ2-7	many
CSAMTRQETQYF	TGCAGCGCCATGACTAGACAAGAGACCCAGTACTTC	.	TRBV29-1	TRBJ2-5	few
CATSEPTGGDTQYF	TGTGCCACCAGTGAGCCGACGGGGGGCGATACGCAGTATTTT	.	TRBV24-1	TRBJ2-3	many
CASSWEGSTEAFF	TGTGCCAGCAGCTGGGAGGGCAGCACTGAAGCTTTCTTT	.	TRBV5-5	TRBJ1-1	many
CASSSPGLENEQYF	TGTGCCAGCAGTTCCCCGGGACTAGAAAACGAGCAGTACTTC	TRBD2	TRBV27	TRBJ2-7	.
CATSGEGRHTNNEQFF	TGTGCCACCAGTGGGGAAGGCAGGCATACCAACAATGAGCAGTTCTTC	.	TRBV24-1	TRBJ2-1	many
CASSPGTSGSEQFF	TGTGCCAGCAGCCCCGGGACTAGCGGTAGTGAGCAGTTCTTC	TRBD2	TRBV7-2	TRBJ2-1	few
CASSLASRFTDTQYF	TGTGCCAGCAGCTTAGCTTCGCGGTTCACAGATACGCAGTATTTT	.	TRBV7-2	TRBJ2-3	few
CASSPSYTGELFF	TGTGCCAGCAGCCCGAGTTACACCGGGGAGCTGTTTTTT	.	TRBV7-8	TRBJ2-2	many
CASRDRVYEQYF	TGTGCCAGCCGGGACAGGGTCTACGAGCAGTACTTC	TRBD1	TRBV6-5	TRBJ2-7	many
CSVGEGETQYF	TGCAGCGTTGGCGAGGGAGAGACCCAGTACTTC	.	TRBV29-1	TRBJ2-5	.
CASSFSGRVAGELFF	TGTGCCAGCAGCTTTAGCGGGAGGGTAGCCGGGGAGCTGTTTTTT	TRBD2	TRBV9	TRBJ2-2	many